The 15 T cell receptor beta chains below were found in one sample sequenced in a study of blood T cells in healthy people across ages. The authors ran a second PCR of roughly 6 to 11 cycles using a sample-barcoded 5' primer and a J-beta primer mix. Each CDR3 protein gets one entry after TCRdb re-called the 5' RACE reads with MiXCR. The sample holds 1.2 million to 1.5 million distinct CDR3 sequences, 59% seen once. Specimen: blood. These TCRs come from a man younger than 35 in good health.

There are a few counts of this clonotype. The chain links TRBV6-2 or TRBV6-3 to TRBJ1-2; D is undetermined. The germline V gene encodes CDR1 MNHEY and CDR2 SVGEGT. The CDR3 length is 13 residues. With 5 bases removed from V and 7 bases from J, the gap between germline ends came to 14 bases. The chain's CDR3 is CASSTRRDLGYTF. The CDR3, as DNA: TGTGCCAGCAGTACGAGGAGGGATCTTGGCTACACCTTC.

Comments on this clonotype: A read error may produce the germline difference seen at one junction end. This chain joins TRBV7-2 and TRBJ2-5; D is possibly TRBD2 (6 bases). The CDR3 covers 15 residues. Germline V CDR1 and CDR2: SGHTA, FQGNSA. The CDR3 loop is CASSLVRLVGETQYF. The CDR3 DNA follows: TGTGCCAGTAGCTTAGTCCGACTAGTCGGGGAGACCCAGTACTTC.

The chain uses TRBV25-1 and TRBJ2-5; D may be TRBD2 (5 bases). Germline values: CDR1 MGHDK, CDR2 SYGVNS. V was trimmed by 5 bases and J by 5 bases, leaving 21 bases between them. CDR3 length: 16 amino acids. CDR3 sequence (DNA): TGTGCCAGCAGTTCTCTGAGGCCCACTAGTGAGGAGACCCAGTACTTC. Translating it yields CASSSLRPTSEETQYF.

This clonotype was detected only a few times. The CDR3 DNA reads TGTGCCAGCGGGCGTCAGACGACAGATACGCAGTATTTT. This translates into CASGRQTTDTQYF. This sequence joins TRBV25-1 and TRBJ2-3; D gene ambiguous. V was shortened by 8 bases and J by 3 bases, with 12 bases between the two germline ends. The germline CDR1 and CDR2 sequences are MGHDK and SYGVNS. There are 13 residues in the CDR3.

V is TRBV12-3 or TRBV12-4 and J is TRBJ2-1; a weak D match, TRBD2 (6 bases). The ends were cut back, 3 bases at V and 8 bases at J, with 14 bases in the middle. This CDR3 region has 14 residues. As DNA, the CDR3 is TGTGCCAGCAGTTTCTACCCTAGGGACTATGAGCAGTTCTTC. It is translated as CASSFYPRDYEQFF.

This chain links TRBV20-1 with TRBJ1-2; D perhaps matches TRBD1 (5 bases). CDR1 and CDR2 (germline): DFQATT, SNEGSKA (reference sequence). The CDR3 extends over 14 amino acids. Trimming cost V 2 bases and J 13 bases, with 23 bases left between them. The CDR3 spells CSARSPGTPSLTTF. In nucleotides, the CDR3 is TGCAGTGCTAGATCCCCCGGGACCCCATCGCTAACCACCTTC.

A few counts support this clonotype. The CDR3 DNA reads as TGCAGCGTTGACCTACCGGCACAACAGGGGTATGTCGATGAGCAGTTCTTC. It is translated as CSVDLPAQQGYVDEQFF. The chain employs TRBV29-1 and TRBJ2-1, with TRBD1 identical over 7 bases. The CDR3 runs to 17 residues. V trimming: 3 bases; J trimming: 8 bases; junction bases outside the gene matches: 19. Germline V gene lookup returns CDR1 SQVTM and CDR2 ANQGSEA.

The V gene is TRBV10-3, the J gene TRBJ1-4, with TRBD1 identical over 9 bases. With 3 bases clipped from V and 6 bases from J, the junction kept 5 bases outside the gene matches. This CDR3 is 15 amino acids long. Per germline, CDR1 ENHRY and CDR2 SYGVKD. CDR3 sequence reads: CAISEGTGRYEKLFF. CDR3 nucleotides: TGTGCCATCAGTGAAGGGACAGGGCGGTATGAAAAACTGTTTTTT.

V is TRBV20-1 and J is TRBJ2-5, with 7 bases identical to TRBD2. The DNA end favors TRBJ2-7, so the J call may be wrong. Looked up from germline, CDR1 is DFQATT and CDR2 is SNEGSKA (reference sequence). This CDR3 region has 15 residues. The CDR3 reads CSARASRGDPYEQYF. The CDR3 region has the DNA TGCAGTGCTAGAGCCTCCCGGGGGGATCCCTACGAGCAGTACTTC.

This clonotype has only a few counts. The V and J genes are TRBV7-9 and TRBJ2-4; D may be TRBD1 (6 bases). Germline CDR1 reads SEHNR; CDR2 reads FQNEAQ (reference sequence). V lost 0 bases, J lost 0 bases, and 12 bases lay in between. This CDR3 contains 17 residues. The CDR3 is CASSLAGAVLAKNIQYF. DNA of the CDR3: TGTGCCAGCAGCTTAGCGGGGGCGGTCCTAGCCAAAAACATTCAGTACTTC.

The V and J genes are TRBV11-2 and TRBJ2-5, with 9 bases identical to TRBD2. Germline assignment: CDR1 SGHAT and CDR2 FQNNGV. This CDR3 is built from 16 residues. With V trimmed by 5 bases and J by 5 bases, 12 bases remained unmatched. The CDR3 nucleotides read TGTGCCAGCAGCCAGGGACTAGCACCGATCGGGGAGACCCAGTACTTC. Its translation: CASSQGLAPIGETQYF.

J is TRBJ2-1 and V is TRBV7-9; D is unclear. The CDR3 is 12 residues long. Looked up from germline, CDR1 is SEHNR and CDR2 is FQNEAQ (reference sequence). Trimming cost V 4 bases and J 5 bases, with 6 bases left between them. For the CDR3, the DNA is TGTGCCAGCAGCTCCCCTAACAATGAGCAGTTCTTC. Translated: CASSSPNNEQFF.

The J gene is TRBJ2-5, the V gene TRBV25-1; TRBD2 is a possible D gene (7 bases). The CDR3 is 13 amino acids. The germline CDR1 and CDR2 sequences are MGHDK and SYGVNS. V was pared by 1 base and J by 11 bases, with 14 bases between. DNA of the CDR3: TGTGCCAGCAGTGAATTTGCGGGGGCCCGGCAGTACTTC. Encoded protein: CASSEFAGARQYF.

This sequence joins TRBV27 and TRBJ2-1, with 8 bases fitting TRBD1. The CDR3 loop spans 15 amino acids. CDR1 MNHEY and CDR2 SMNVEV come from the germline V gene (reference sequence). V dropped 3 bases and J dropped 9; count of bases not matched to a gene: 10. The CDR3 DNA follows: TGTGCCAGCAGTTTCGCGGCAGGGGGCTTCTTTGAGCAGTTCTTC. Translated, it gives CASSFAAGGFFEQFF.

The V and J genes are TRBV25-1 and TRBJ2-5; no firm D call. The CDR3 totals 14 residues. From germline, CDR1 is MGHDK and CDR2 SYGVNS. With 1 base removed from V and 8 bases from J, the gap between germline ends came to 14 bases. In DNA form, the CDR3 reads TGTGCCAGCAGTGAATCGATCCTGGCTGATACCCAGTACTTC. Translation: CASSESILADTQYF.